Listed below are T cell receptor beta chains from one sample, sequenced in a study of T cell repertoires in cytomegalovirus infection. TCRdb recomputed calls from the reads with MiXCR, one row per CDR3 protein. Of hundreds of thousands of distinct CDR3 sequences in the sample, 31% are singletons; the top ten hold about an eighth. These receptors' targets are unknown. The starting material was cultured CD8+ T cells from PBMCs, obtained from culture after CMV antigen stimulation. Every receptor here comes from a human donor in good health (CMV status not recorded). Some clones in this sample may be carry-over from other donors' samples. Each CDR3 is given with its conserved first and last residue.

V,J,CDR3
TRBV6-8,TRBJ1-6,CATRTGEFSNSPPHF
TRBV7-6,TRBJ2-5,CASGRGLGETQYF
TRBV6-2/TRBV6-3,TRBJ2-2,CASSEYEGAGELFF
TRBV28,TRBJ2-1,CASCLAGGHQDEQFF
TRBV4-2,TRBJ2-5,CASSPSTGPVETQYF
TRBV12-3/TRBV12-4,TRBJ1-2,CASSLARREGYTF
TRBV15,TRBJ2-7,CATKGIYEQYF
TRBV29-1,TRBJ1-1,CSVRQYTEAFF
TRBV7-8,TRBJ1-4,CASSSGISGLGNEKLFF
TRBV11-3,TRBJ1-2,CASSLVVRVYGYTF
TRBV4-3,TRBJ2-1,CASSQGGQYNEQFF